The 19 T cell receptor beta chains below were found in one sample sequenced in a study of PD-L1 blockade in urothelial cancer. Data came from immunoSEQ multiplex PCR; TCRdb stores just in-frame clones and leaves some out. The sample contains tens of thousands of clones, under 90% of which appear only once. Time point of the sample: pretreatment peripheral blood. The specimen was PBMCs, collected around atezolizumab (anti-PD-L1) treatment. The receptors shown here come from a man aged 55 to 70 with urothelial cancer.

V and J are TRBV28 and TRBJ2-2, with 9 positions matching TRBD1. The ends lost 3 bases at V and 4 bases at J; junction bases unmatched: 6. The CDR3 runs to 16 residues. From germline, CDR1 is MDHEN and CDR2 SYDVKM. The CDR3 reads CASSFVTGGGTGELFF. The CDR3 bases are TGTGCCAGCAGTTTCGTGACAGGGGGTGGCACCGGGGAGCTGTTTTTT. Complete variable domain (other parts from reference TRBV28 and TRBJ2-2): DVKVTQSSRYLVKRTGEKVFLECVQDMDHENMFWYRQDPGLGLRLIYFSYDVKMKEKGDIPEGYSVSREKKERFSLILESASTNQTSMYLCASSFVTGGGTGELFFGEGSRLTVL.

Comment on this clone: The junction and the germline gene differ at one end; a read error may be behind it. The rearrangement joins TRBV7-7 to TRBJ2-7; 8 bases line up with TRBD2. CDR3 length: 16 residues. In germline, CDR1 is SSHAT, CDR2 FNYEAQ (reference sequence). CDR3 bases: TGTGCTAGCAGCTCGGGACTAGGGCGGGCCTCCTACGAGCAGTACTTC. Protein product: CASSSGLGRASYEQYF. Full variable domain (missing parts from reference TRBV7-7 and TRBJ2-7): GAGVSQSPRYKVTKRGQDVTLRCDPISSHATLYWYQQALGQGPEFLTYFNYEAQPDKSGLPSDRFSAERPEGSISTLTIQRTEQRDSAMYRCASSSGLGRASYEQYFGPGTRLTVT.

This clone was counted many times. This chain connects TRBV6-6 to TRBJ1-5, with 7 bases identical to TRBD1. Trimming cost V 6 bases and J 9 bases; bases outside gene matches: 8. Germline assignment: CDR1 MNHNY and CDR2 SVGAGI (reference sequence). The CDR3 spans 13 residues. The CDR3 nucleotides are TGTGCCAGCAGCCGAGACAGGGACCGGCCCCAGCATTTT. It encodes CASSRDRDRPQHF.

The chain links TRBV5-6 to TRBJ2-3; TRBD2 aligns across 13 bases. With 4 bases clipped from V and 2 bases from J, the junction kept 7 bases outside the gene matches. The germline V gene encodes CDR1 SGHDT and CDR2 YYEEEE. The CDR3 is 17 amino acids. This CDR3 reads CASSQGLAGAYTDTQYF. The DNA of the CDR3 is TGTGCCAGCAGCCAAGGACTAGCGGGGGCCTACACAGATACGCAGTATTTT.

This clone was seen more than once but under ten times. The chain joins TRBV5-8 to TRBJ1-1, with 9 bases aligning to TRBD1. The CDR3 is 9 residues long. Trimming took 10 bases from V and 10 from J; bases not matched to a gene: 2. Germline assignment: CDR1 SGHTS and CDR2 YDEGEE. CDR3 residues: CAGTGLAFF. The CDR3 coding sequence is TGTGCCGGGACAGGGCTAGCTTTCTTT.

Written as DNA, the CDR3 is TGTGCCAGTAGTTTACGGGACAGATATGGCTACACCTTC. Its protein product is CASSLRDRYGYTF. The rearrangement uses TRBV19 and TRBJ1-2, with TRBD1 identical over 7 bases. CDR1 and CDR2 from the germline V gene are LNHDA and SQIVND (reference sequence). J lost 5 bases, V lost 5 bases, and 5 bases had no gene match. The CDR3 covers 13 residues.

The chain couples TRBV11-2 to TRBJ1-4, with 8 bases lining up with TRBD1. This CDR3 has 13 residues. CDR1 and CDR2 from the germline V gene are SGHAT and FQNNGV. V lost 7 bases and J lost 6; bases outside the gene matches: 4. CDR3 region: CASTMTGDEKLFF. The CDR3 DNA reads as TGTGCCAGCACCATGACAGGGGATGAAAAACTGTTTTTT.

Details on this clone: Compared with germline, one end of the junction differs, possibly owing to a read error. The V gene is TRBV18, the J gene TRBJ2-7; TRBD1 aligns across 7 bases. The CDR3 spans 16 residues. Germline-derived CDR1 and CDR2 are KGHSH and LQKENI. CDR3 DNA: TGTGCCAGCTCACCCACGCAGGACAGGTCCTCCTCCGAGCAGTACTTC. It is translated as CASSPTQDRSSSEQYF.

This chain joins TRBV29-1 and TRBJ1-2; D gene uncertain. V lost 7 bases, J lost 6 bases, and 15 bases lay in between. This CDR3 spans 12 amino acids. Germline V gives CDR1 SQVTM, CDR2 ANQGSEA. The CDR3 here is CSARGLTNGYTF. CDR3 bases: TGCAGCGCCCGCGGCCTAACGAATGGCTACACCTTC.

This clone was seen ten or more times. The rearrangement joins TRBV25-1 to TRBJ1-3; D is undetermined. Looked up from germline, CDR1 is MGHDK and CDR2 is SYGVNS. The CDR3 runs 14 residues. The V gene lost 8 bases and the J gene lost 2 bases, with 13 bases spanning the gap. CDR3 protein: CASRGRGPGNTIYF. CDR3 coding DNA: TGTGCCAGCCGCGGTAGAGGGCCTGGAAACACCATATATTTT.

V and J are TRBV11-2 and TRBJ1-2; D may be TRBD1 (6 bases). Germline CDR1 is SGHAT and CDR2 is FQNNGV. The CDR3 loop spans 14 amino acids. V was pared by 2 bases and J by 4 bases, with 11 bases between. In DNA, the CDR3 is TGTGCCAGCAGCTTACAGGGGCCGTCCTATGGCTACACCTTC. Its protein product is CASSLQGPSYGYTF.

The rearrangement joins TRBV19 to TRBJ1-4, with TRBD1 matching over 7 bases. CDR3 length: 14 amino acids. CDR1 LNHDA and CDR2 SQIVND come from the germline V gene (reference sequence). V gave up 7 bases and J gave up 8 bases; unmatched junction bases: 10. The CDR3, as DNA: TGTGCCAGTACCTCGACAGGGATAGGGGAAAAACTGTTTTTT. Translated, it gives CASTSTGIGEKLFF.

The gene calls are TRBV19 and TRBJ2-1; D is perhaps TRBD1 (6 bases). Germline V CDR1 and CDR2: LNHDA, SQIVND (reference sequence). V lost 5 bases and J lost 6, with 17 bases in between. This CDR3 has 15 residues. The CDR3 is CASSYQGNVANEQFF. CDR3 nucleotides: TGTGCCAGTAGTTACCAGGGGAATGTGGCCAATGAGCAGTTCTTC.

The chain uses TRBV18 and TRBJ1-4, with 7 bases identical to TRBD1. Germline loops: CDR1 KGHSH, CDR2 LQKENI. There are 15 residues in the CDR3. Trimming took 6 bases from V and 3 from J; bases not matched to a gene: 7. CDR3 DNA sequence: TGTGCCAGCTCCCCAGAGGGGGCGGCTAATGAAAAACTGTTTTTT. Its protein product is CASSPEGAANEKLFF.

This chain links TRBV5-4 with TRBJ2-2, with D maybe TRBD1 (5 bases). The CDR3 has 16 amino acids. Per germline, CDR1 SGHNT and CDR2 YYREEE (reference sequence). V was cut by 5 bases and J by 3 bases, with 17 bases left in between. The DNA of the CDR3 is TGTGCCAGCAGTTTGACGGGCAGGGCGGACACCGGGGAGCTGTTTTTT. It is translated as CASSLTGRADTGELFF.

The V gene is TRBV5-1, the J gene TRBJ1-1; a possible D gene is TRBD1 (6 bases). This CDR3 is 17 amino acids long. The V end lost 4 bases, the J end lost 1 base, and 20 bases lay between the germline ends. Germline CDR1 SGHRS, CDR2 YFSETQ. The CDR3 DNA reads TGCGCCAGCAGCAGAGACATTAACAGGGCGAGGAACACTGAAGCTTTCTTT. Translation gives CASSRDINRARNTEAFF.

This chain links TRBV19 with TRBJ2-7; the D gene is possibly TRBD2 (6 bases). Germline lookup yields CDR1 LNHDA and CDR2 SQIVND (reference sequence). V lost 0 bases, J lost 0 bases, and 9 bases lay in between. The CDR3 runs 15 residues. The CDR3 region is CASSIDLGSSYEQYF. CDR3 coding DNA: TGTGCCAGTAGTATAGATCTCGGGAGCTCCTACGAGCAGTACTTC. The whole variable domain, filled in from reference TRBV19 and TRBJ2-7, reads DGGITQSPKYLFRKEGQNVTLSCEQNLNHDAMYWYRQDPGQGLRLIYYSQIVNDFQKGDIAEGYSVSREKKESFPLTVTSAQKNPTAFYLCASSIDLGSSYEQYFGPGTRLTVT.

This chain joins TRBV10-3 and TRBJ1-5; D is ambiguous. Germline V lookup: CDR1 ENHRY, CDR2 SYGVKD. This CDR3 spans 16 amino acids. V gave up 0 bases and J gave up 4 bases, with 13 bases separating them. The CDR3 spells CAISESGGGKNQPQHF. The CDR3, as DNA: TGTGCCATCAGTGAGTCAGGTGGAGGGAAGAATCAGCCCCAGCATTTT.

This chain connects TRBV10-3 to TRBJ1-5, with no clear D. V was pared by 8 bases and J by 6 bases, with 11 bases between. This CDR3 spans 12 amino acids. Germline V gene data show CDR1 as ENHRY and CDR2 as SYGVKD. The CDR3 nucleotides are TGTGCCATCGGGAGAGGTTTTCAGCCCCAGCATTTT. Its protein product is CAIGRGFQPQHF.